This is a list of T cell receptor beta chains from one sample in a study of regulatory T cells in long-lasting Graves disease. Using its own MiXCR run on the multiplex PCR reads, TCRdb lists one record per CDR3 protein. The data show 400,000 to 500,000 distinct CDR3 sequences, with approximately 22% seen just once and roughly an eighth held by the top ten. The source material was peripheral blood mononuclear cells (PBMCs), sampled when the disease was refractory, from a patient treated with antithyroid drugs. The receptors originated from a female donor with Graves disease. Both conserved end residues are part of each CDR3. Each record gives: J gene, V gene, D gene, clone size, CDR3 DNA, CDR3 protein. A D gene is named only where the DNA matches it firmly. Not every row has a clone size; where given, it reads once, few, many or a size class.

>TRBJ2-7|TRBV6-1|-|many
TGTGCCAGCACCGACAGAGACTCCTACGAGCAGTACTTC
CASTDRDSYEQYF
>TRBJ2-7|TRBV3-1|-|-
TGTGCCAGCAGACACCCGACTACCTACGAGCAGTACTTC
CASRHPTTYEQYF
>TRBJ2-1|TRBV12-3/TRBV12-4|TRBD2|few
TGTGCCAGCAGTAGCCGACTAGCGGGAGATTACAATGAGCAGTTCTTC
CASSSRLAGDYNEQFF
>TRBJ1-1|TRBV5-1|TRBD1|-
TGCGCCAGCAGACCGGACAGGGCGAGGGGGACTGAAGCTTTCTTT
CASRPDRARGTEAFF
>TRBJ1-6|TRBV7-8|-|-
TGTGCCAGCAGCTTTAGGAGGACAGCCGGACGCTCCTATAATTCACCCCTCCACTTT
CASSFRRTAGRSYNSPLHF
>TRBJ1-5|TRBV2|-|-
TGTGCCAGCAGTCAGACACCCGATAGCAATCAGCCCCAGCATTTT
CASSQTPDSNQPQHF
>TRBJ1-1|TRBV6-2/TRBV6-3|-|many
TGTGCCAGCAGTTTGGTAGCGGGTCGAACTGAAGCTTTCTTT
CASSLVAGRTEAFF
>TRBJ1-6|TRBV6-5|-|many
TGTGCCAGCAGTTACTCACAGGGAATTAATTCACCCCTCCACTTT
CASSYSQGINSPLHF
>TRBJ1-5|TRBV2|TRBD1|many
TGTGCCAGCAGTGAGGCGGGACAGAGCAATCAGCCCCAGCATTTT
CASSEAGQSNQPQHF
>TRBJ2-7|TRBV9|TRBD2|few
TGTGCCAGCAGCCTCCAAGCGGGAGTGGGCAACGAGCAGTACTTC
CASSLQAGVGNEQYF
>TRBJ1-5|TRBV4-1|-|few
TGCGCCAGCAGCCCGACTTGGGTGAGCAATCAGCCCCAGCATTTT
CASSPTWVSNQPQHF
>TRBJ2-7|TRBV15|-|few
TGTGCCACCAGCAGAGATCGTGCCAGCCCCGAGCAGTACTTC
CATSRDRASPEQYF
>TRBJ1-5|TRBV19|TRBD1|few
TGTGCCAGCCGGACAGGGGTAAGGCCCCAGCATTTT
CASRTGVRPQHF
>TRBJ2-1|TRBV7-8|TRBD1|-
TGTGCCAGCAGCTTAAAGCTTTGGAGGGACAGGGCCAATGAGCAGTTCTTC
CASSLKLWRDRANEQFF
>TRBJ1-1|TRBV30|-|few
TGTGCCTGGAGGAGCCAGCTGAACACTGAAGCTTTCTTT
CAWRSQLNTEAFF
>TRBJ1-2|TRBV7-9|-|few
TGTGCCGTTACCAGGAGCTATGGCTACACCTTC
CAVTRSYGYTF
>TRBJ1-2|TRBV3-1|-|many
TGTGCCAGCAGCCCTCCCGCCGACCATGGGGGCTACACCTTC
CASSPPADHGGYTF
>TRBJ1-2|TRBV27|TRBD1|-
TGTGCCAGCAGTGATCTCGGGACAGGGGACTATGACTACACCTTC
CASSDLGTGDYDYTF
>TRBJ2-5|TRBV7-9|-|many
TGTGCCAGCAGCTCCACCCGCGGAGAGACCCAGTACTTC
CASSSTRGETQYF
>TRBJ1-4|TRBV7-9|TRBD1|-
TGTGCCAGCAACTTGGGGACAGGCCCTGAAAAACTGTTTTTT
CASNLGTGPEKLFF
>TRBJ2-1|TRBV7-2|-|-
TGTGCCAGCAGTTTCGCAGGGAATGCAAACAATGAGCAGTTCTTC
CASSFAGNANNEQFF
>TRBJ1-4|TRBV14|-|many
TGTGCCAGCAGCCGAAGATCGGTACGAGAGCCCATCTGGGGCCTAACTAATGAAAAACTGTTTTTT
CASSRRSVREPIWGLTNEKLFF
>TRBJ2-1|TRBV7-8|TRBD2|few
TGTGCCAGCAGCTTAGTTGGGGGGGGTGCAGGCAATGAGCAGTTCTTC
CASSLVGGGAGNEQFF
>TRBJ2-1|TRBV3-1|-|few
TGTGCCAGCAGCTTGGGGATAGAGCAGTTCTTC
CASSLGIEQFF
>TRBJ1-2|TRBV13|TRBD1|many
TGTGCCAGCAGGGACACAGGGGGCGCGTGGGGCTACACCTTC
CASRDTGGAWGYTF
>TRBJ2-3|TRBV20-1|TRBD2|many
TGCAGTGCAAATGTAGCGGGAGGGCAAGATACGCAGTATTTT
CSANVAGGQDTQYF
>TRBJ2-6|TRBV2|TRBD1|few
TGTGCCAGCAGTGTAACAGGGGTCAGGGGATCTGGGGCCAACGTCCTGACTTTC
CASSVTGVRGSGANVLTF
>TRBJ1-5|TRBV2|-|many
TGTGCCAGCATGACGACAGATCAGCCCCAGCATTTT
CASMTTDQPQHF
>TRBJ2-2|TRBV7-9|-|-
TGTGTCAGCAGCTTAGCCTTCCGACTGATGAACACCGGGGAGCTGTTTTTT
CVSSLAFRLMNTGELFF
>TRBJ1-5|TRBV20-1|TRBD1|many
TGCAGTGCTAGGTCCGGACAGGTAAATCAGCCCCAGCATTTT
CSARSGQVNQPQHF
>TRBJ2-1|TRBV3-1|TRBD2|-
TGTGCCAGCAGCCAAGCGGGAGGCGCCAACAATGAGCAGTTCTTC
CASSQAGGANNEQFF
>TRBJ2-7|TRBV2|-|many
TGTGCCAGCAGTGAGCGGGAACCCTACGAGCAGTACTTC
CASSEREPYEQYF
>TRBJ1-2|TRBV2|-|many
TGTGCCAGCAAGGGGGACGGTAACTATGGCTACACCTTC
CASKGDGNYGYTF
>TRBJ2-7|TRBV5-1|TRBD2|few
TGCGCCAGCAGCTCGGGAGGAGGGGAAACCTACGAGCAGTACTTC
CASSSGGGETYEQYF
>TRBJ2-7|TRBV20-1|TRBD2|many
TGCAGTGCTAGCGGGAGGGCAAGAGAGCAGTACTTC
CSASGRAREQYF
>TRBJ1-1|TRBV7-9|TRBD1|-
TGTGCCAGCCAGCCCGGACAGGTGGTCGGGAACACTGAAGCTTTCTTT
CASQPGQVVGNTEAFF
>TRBJ2-7|TRBV20-1|-|many
TGCAGTGCTGACGACACCCCTGAGCAGTACTTC
CSADDTPEQYF
>TRBJ1-1|TRBV28|-|-
TGTGCCAGCAGTCTCGGGGCAGGTGAAGCTTTCTTT
CASSLGAGEAFF
>TRBJ1-2|TRBV6-1|-|-
TGTGCCAGCAGCCAAGACAGCCTCTATGGCTACACCTTC
CASSQDSLYGYTF
>TRBJ2-2|TRBV10-3|-|-
TGTGCCATCAGTGCGTCCCCCAGGTATTCCGGAGGATTCACCGGGGAGCTGTTTTTT
CAISASPRYSGGFTGELFF
>TRBJ1-4|TRBV12-3/TRBV12-4|-|many
TGTGCCAGCAGCTTCTGGGGGGCGACTAATGAAAAACTGTTTTTT
CASSFWGATNEKLFF
>TRBJ2-5|TRBV2|-|many
TGTGCCAGCGCAGGGCAAGAGACCCAGTACTTC
CASAGQETQYF
>TRBJ2-5|TRBV19|-|-
TGTGCCAGTAGCGCGACACCCTTCCCGGGGGAGACCCAGTACTTC
CASSATPFPGETQYF
>TRBJ2-2|TRBV30|-|few
TGTGCCTGGAGTCCTCAGGGAGCCGGGGAGCTGTTTTTT
CAWSPQGAGELFF
>TRBJ2-7|TRBV30|-|few
TGTGCCTGGGGGACATTTTACGAGCAGTACTTC
CAWGTFYEQYF
>TRBJ1-6|TRBV5-8|-|-
TGTGCCAGCAGCTTTGATATGAGCTCCTATAATTCACCCCTCCACTTT
CASSFDMSSYNSPLHF
>TRBJ1-5|TRBV7-9|-|-
TGTGCCAGCAGCTTTCAGGGTCGGCCACAGCCCCAGCATTTT
CASSFQGRPQPQHF
>TRBJ1-1|TRBV2|-|many
TGTGCCAGCAGTGGCGGGGCTCGGGTTTGGGTCACTGAAGCTTTCTTT
CASSGGARVWVTEAFF
>TRBJ1-2|TRBV5-1|-|many
TGCGCCAGCAGCTCGTCACAGGGAAGGAACGGCTACACCTTC
CASSSSQGRNGYTF
>TRBJ2-7|TRBV12-3/TRBV12-4|-|-
TGTGCCAGCAGTTCCACCGAGGGTGCCGGAGAACAGTACTTC
CASSSTEGAGEQYF
>TRBJ1-1|TRBV2|-|many
TGTGCCAGCAGTTTAGAGGACGCTCCGGGGACTGAAGCTTTCTTT
CASSLEDAPGTEAFF
>TRBJ2-5|TRBV27|-|few
TGTGCCAGCAGTTTGTTCGGGGCAAGGGAGGAGACCCAGTACTTC
CASSLFGAREETQYF
>TRBJ1-6|TRBV7-3|-|-
TGTGCCAGCAGCTTATGGGTGGATTCACCCCTCCACTTT
CASSLWVDSPLHF
>TRBJ2-5|TRBV9|TRBD1|few
TGTGCCAGCAGCGGAGGGGGACAGGGGGAGACCCAGTACTTC
CASSGGGQGETQYF
>TRBJ2-7|TRBV20-1|-|-
TGCAGTGCTGCCCCTAATCGGGGCTCCTTGAGCGGTCCCACCTACGAGCAGTACTTC
CSAAPNRGSLSGPTYEQYF